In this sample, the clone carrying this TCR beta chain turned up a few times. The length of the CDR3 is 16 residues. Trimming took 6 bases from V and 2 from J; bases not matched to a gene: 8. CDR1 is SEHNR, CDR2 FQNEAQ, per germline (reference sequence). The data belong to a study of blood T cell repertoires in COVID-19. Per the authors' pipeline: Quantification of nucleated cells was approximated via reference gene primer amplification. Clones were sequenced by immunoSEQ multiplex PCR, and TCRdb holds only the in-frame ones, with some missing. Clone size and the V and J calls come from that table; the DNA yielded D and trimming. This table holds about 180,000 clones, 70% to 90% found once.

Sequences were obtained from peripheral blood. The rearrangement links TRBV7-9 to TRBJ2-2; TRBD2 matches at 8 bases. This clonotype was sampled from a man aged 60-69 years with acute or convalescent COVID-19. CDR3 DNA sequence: TGTGCCAGCAGTCATACTAGCGGAGCTAACACCGGGGAGCTGTTTTTT. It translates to CASSHTSGANTGELFF.